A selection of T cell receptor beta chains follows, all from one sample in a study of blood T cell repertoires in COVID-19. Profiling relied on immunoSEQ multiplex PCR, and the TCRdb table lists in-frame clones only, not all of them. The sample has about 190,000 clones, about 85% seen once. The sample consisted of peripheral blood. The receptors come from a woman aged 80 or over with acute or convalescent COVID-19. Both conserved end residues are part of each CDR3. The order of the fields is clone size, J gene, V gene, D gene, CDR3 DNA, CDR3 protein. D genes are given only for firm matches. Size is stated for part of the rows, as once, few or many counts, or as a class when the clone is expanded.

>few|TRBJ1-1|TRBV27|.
TGTGCCAGCAGTTCTCTGGGGGCGCGGGACACTGAAGCTTTCTTT
CASSSLGARDTEAFF
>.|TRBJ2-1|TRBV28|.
TGTGCCAGCAGTTTAGGGACACGAAAGTTCAATGAGCAGTTCTTC
CASSLGTRKFNEQFF
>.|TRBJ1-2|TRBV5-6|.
TGTGCCAGCAGCTTGGTGCCAGGCCCCAACTATGGCTACACCTTC
CASSLVPGPNYGYTF
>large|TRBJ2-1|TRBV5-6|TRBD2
TGTGCCAGCAGCCCAGTTCTAGCGGGAGGGTCCTACAATGAGCAGTTCTTC
CASSPVLAGGSYNEQFF
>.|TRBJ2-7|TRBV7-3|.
TGTGCCAGCAGCTTAAGCAACTTATACGAGCAGTACTTC
CASSLSNLYEQYF
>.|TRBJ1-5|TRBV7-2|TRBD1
TGTGCCAGCAGCGCAAAGGGACAGGGAAATCAGCCCCAGCATTTT
CASSAKGQGNQPQHF
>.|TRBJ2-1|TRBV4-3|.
TGCGCCAGCAGCCAAAGTGGGAGGCCATTTAATGAGCAGTTCTTC
CASSQSGRPFNEQFF
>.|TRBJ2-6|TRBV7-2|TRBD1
TGTGCCAGTATTCAGGGGGCAAGTGATGGGGCCAACGTCCTGACTTTC
CASIQGASDGANVLTF
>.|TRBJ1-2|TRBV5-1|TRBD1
TGCGCCAGCAGCCCGCGGGACAGCGATAACTATGGCTACACCTTC
CASSPRDSDNYGYTF
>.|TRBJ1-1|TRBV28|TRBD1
TGTGCCAGCAGTTTGAGGACAGGCCAAATGGGGACTGAAGCTTTCTTT
CASSLRTGQMGTEAFF
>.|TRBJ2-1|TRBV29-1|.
TGCAGCGTTGCAACAGGGAACAACAATGAGCAGTTCTTC
CSVATGNNNEQFF
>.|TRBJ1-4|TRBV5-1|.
TGCGCCAGTAGGACTGCAACTAATGAAAAACTGTTTTTT
CASRTATNEKLFF
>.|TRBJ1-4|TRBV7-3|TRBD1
TGTGCCAGCAGCCCCGGACAGGGGGCGTTTGAAAAACTGTTTTTT
CASSPGQGAFEKLFF
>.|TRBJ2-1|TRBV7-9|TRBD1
TGTGCCAGCAGTCGAAGTCTAGACAGGGTGCCCGCTGGTGAGCAGTTCTTC
CASSRSLDRVPAGEQFF
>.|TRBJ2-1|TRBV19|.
TGTGCCAGTAGTATTCCCCGACTAGTATTAGGGGATGAGCAGTTCTTC
CASSIPRLVLGDEQFF